What follows are 5 T cell receptor beta chains derived from one specimen sequenced in a study of vaccination and CD4 T cells after COVID-19. Treatment noted: approximately 9-day PBMC culture with coronavirus spike peptide pools or control peptides (ViraFEST assay). Cultured CD4+ T-cell DNA underwent Oncomine TCR Beta short-read sequencing. TCRdb fed the PCR reads into MiXCR, producing one record per CDR3 protein. The sample includes more than 9,500 distinct CDR3 sequences, roughly 58% seen only once; the top ten take 9.1%. Their antigens are not known. Sequencing used CD4+ T cells from blood, cultured in vitro. The receptors stem from a human donor who had recovered from COVID-19.

This clonotype was seen only once. J is TRBJ2-7 and V is TRBV12-3 or TRBV12-4; maybe TRBD1 (5 bases). This CDR3 region has 13 residues. Trimming left V 4 bases short and J 0 bases short, with 7 bases between. For the CDR3, the DNA is TGTGCCAGCAGTTATACAGGCTCCTACGAGCAGTACTTC. Translated, it gives CASSYTGSYEQYF.

The chain is built from TRBV6-1 and TRBJ1-1; D ambiguous. V lost 3 bases, J lost 1 base, and 9 bases lay in between. Germline assignment: CDR1 MNHNS and CDR2 SASEGT. The CDR3 consists of 14 residues. Written as DNA, the CDR3 is TGTGCCAGCAGTGATAGACTTTGGAACACTGAAGCTTTCTTT. Translation: CASSDRLWNTEAFF.

This clonotype was observed a handful of times. The chain has TRBV2 and TRBJ2-7, with 8 bases identical to TRBD1. The CDR3 length is 12 residues. Germline values: CDR1 SNHLY, CDR2 FYNNEI. V shed 6 bases and J 5 bases; nucleotides not matched to a gene: 3. The CDR3 nucleotides read TGTGCCAGCAGAGACAGGGGCCACGAGCAGTACTTC. Residues: CASRDRGHEQYF.

By frequency in the sample, this clonotype is large. The chain has TRBV28 and TRBJ1-6; D remains unclear. The CDR3 runs 15 residues. The germline CDR1 and CDR2 sequences are MDHEN and SYDVKM. V dropped 5 bases and J dropped 5 bases, with 13 bases sitting between them. DNA of the CDR3: TGTGCCAGCAGTCTCCTTTCACCCGATAATTCACCCCTCCACTTT. Protein product: CASSLLSPDNSPLHF. The variable domain in full, completed from reference TRBV28 and TRBJ1-6, reads DVKVTQSSRYLVKRTGEKVFLECVQDMDHENMFWYRQDPGLGLRLIYFSYDVKMKEKGDIPEGYSVSREKKERFSLILESASTNQTSMYLCASSLLSPDNSPLHFGNGTRLTVT.

This clonotype was observed a few times. This chain connects TRBV30 to TRBJ2-1, with 8 bases lining up with TRBD2. The CDR3 contains 12 residues. The trim removed 8 bases at V and 9 bases at J, leaving 9 bases unmatched. The germline gives CDR1 GTSNPN, CDR2 SVGIG (reference sequence). The CDR3 here is CAGSGTRGEQFF. CDR3 sequence (DNA): TGTGCCGGTAGCGGGACCAGAGGTGAGCAGTTCTTC.